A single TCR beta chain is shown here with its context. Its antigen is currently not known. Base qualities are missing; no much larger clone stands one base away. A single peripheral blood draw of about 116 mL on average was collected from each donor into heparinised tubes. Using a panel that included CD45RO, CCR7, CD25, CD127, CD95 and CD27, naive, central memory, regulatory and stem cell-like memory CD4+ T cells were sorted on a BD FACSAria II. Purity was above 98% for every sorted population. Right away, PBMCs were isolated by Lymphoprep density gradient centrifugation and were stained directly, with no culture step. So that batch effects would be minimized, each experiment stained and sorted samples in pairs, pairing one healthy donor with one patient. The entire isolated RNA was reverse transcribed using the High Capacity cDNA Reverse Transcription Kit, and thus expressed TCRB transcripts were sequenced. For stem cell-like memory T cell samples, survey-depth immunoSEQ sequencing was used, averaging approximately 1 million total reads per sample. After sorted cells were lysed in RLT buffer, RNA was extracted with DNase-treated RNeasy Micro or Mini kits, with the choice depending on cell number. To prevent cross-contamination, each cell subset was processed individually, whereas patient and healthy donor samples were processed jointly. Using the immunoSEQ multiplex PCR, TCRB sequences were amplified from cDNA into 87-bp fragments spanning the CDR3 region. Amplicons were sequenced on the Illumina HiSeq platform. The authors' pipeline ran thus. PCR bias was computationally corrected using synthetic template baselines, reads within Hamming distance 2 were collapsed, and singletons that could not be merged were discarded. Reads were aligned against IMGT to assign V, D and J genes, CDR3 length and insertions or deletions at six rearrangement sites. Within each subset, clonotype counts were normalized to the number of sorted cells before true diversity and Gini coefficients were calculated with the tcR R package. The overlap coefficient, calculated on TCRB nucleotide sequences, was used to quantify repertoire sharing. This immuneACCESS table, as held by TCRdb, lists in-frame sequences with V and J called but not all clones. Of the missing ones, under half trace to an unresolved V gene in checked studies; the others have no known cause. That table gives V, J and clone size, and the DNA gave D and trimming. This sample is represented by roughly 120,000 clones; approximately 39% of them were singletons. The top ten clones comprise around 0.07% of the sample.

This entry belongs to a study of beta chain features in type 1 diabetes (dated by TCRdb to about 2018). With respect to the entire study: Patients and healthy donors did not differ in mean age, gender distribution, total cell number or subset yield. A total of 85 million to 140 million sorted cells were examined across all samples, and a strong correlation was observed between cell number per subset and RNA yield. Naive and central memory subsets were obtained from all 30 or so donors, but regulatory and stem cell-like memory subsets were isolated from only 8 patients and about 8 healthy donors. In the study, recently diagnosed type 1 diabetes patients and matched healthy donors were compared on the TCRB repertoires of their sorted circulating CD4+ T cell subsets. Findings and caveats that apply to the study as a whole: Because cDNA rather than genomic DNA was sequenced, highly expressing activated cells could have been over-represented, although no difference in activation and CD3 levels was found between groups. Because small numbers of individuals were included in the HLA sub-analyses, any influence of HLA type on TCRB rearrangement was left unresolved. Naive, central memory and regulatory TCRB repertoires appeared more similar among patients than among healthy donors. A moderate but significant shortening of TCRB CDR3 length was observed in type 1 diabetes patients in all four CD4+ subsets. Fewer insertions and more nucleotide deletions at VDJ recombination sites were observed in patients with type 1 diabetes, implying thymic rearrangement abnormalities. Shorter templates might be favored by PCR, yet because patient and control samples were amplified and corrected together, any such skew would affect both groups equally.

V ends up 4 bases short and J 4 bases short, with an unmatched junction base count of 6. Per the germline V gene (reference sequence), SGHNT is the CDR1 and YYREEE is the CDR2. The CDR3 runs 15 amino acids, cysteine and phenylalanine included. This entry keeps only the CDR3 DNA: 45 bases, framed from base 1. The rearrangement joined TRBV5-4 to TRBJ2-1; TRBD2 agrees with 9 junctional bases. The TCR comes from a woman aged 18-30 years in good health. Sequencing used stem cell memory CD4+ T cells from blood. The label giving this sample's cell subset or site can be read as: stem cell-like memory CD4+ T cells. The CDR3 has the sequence CASSRGLALYNEQFF. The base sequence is TGTGCCAGCAGCCGAGGACTAGCGCTTTACAATGAGCAGTTCTTC.